A single T cell receptor (beta chain) is shown here with its context. This sample is drawn from a study of blood T cell repertoires in COVID-19. V dropped 4 bases and J dropped 2; count of bases not matched to a gene: 4. The CDR3 runs 15 residues. CDR1 is LGHDT, CDR2 YNNKEL, per germline (reference sequence). Data came from immunoSEQ multiplex PCR; TCRdb stores just in-frame clones and leaves some out. The sample carries 84,000 or so clones, 83% recorded once. The rearrangement uses TRBV3-1 (or the pseudogene TRBV3-2) and TRBJ2-1; 8 positions agree with TRBD2. Sequencing was done on a sample of peripheral blood. This receptor was obtained from a woman of 80 years or more with acute or convalescent COVID-19. CDR3 residues: CASSLREGAYNEQFF. As DNA, the CDR3 is TGTGCCAGCAGCCTCCGGGAGGGGGCCTACAATGAGCAGTTCTTC.